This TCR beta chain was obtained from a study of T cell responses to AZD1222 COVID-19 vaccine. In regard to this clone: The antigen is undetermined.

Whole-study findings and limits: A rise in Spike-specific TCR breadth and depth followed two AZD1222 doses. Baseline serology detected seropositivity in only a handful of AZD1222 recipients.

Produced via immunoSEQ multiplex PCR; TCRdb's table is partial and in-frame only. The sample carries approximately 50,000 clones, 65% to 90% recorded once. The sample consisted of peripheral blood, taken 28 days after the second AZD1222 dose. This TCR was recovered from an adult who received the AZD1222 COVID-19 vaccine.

CDR3 nucleotides: TGTGCCAGCAGTTACGTAAACCTTCGCGGGAAACTGTTTTTT. Its protein product is CASSYVNLRGKLFF. The chain is built from TRBV6-6 and TRBJ1-4, with D hard to call. Germline V lookup: CDR1 MNHNY, CDR2 SVGAGI (reference sequence). The CDR3 totals 14 residues. The V gene lost 2 bases and the J gene lost 11 bases, with 15 bases spanning the gap.